The subject of this entry is one T cell receptor beta chain. This entry belongs to a study of blood T cell repertoires in COVID-19. The length of the CDR3 is 13 residues. The V end was cut by 4 bases, the J end by 2 bases, with 8 bases between. The germline gives CDR1 SNHLY, CDR2 FYNNEI. TCRdb keeps only in-frame clones here, not all; method: immunoSEQ multiplex PCR. This table holds tens of thousands of clones, roughly 90% found once. V gene TRBV2 combines with J gene TRBJ1-2, with D possibly matching TRBD1 (5 bases). This TCR was sampled from a man of 80 years or more with acute or convalescent COVID-19. Material for sequencing was peripheral blood. CDR3 residues: CASSGGGNYGYTF. Written as DNA, the CDR3 is TGTGCCAGCAGTGGCGGGGGGAACTATGGCTACACCTTC. Full variable domain (missing parts from reference TRBV2 and TRBJ1-2): EPEVTQTPSHQVTQMGQEVILRCVPISNHLYFYWYRQILGQKVEFLVSFYNNEISEKSEIFDDQFSVERPDGSNFTLKIRSTKLEDSAMYFCASSGGGNYGYTFGSGTRLTVV.